One sample yielded the 11 T cell receptor beta chains listed below, sequenced in a study of T cell responses to AZD1222 COVID-19 vaccine. The data were produced by immunoSEQ multiplex PCR, yet TCRdb's version contains in-frame clones alone and is incomplete. This table holds 90,000 to 150,000 clones, around nine tenths found once. This material consisted of peripheral blood, taken on day 0 of AZD1222 vaccination. The receptor source for this set is an adult in good health.

V is TRBV2 and J is TRBJ1-4; tentative D call: TRBD1 (6 bases). The CDR3 extends over 15 amino acids. CDR1 SNHLY and CDR2 FYNNEI come from the germline V gene. V lost 4 bases, J lost 8 bases, and 17 bases lay in between. In DNA form, the CDR3 reads TGTGCCAGCAGTGGGGCCGGGGGCAGGAGGGAAAAACTGTTTTTT. It codes for CASSGAGGRREKLFF.

This clone has a single count. The V gene is TRBV29-1, the J gene TRBJ1-2, with D possibly being TRBD1 (6 bases). Per germline, CDR1 SQVTM and CDR2 ANQGSEA. The CDR3 is 12 residues long. Trimming shortened V by 4 bases and J by 2 bases, and 8 bases separated the two germline ends. CDR3 loop: CSVVQGNYGYTF. The CDR3 DNA reads as TGCAGCGTTGTGCAGGGGAACTATGGCTACACCTTC.

This rearrangement joins TRBV9 to TRBJ2-1; 11 bases are shared with TRBD2. Germline V gives CDR1 SGDLS, CDR2 YYNGEE. J gave up 0 bases and V 3 bases, and 8 bases lay outside the gene matches. The CDR3 is 18 residues long. This CDR3 is CASSALTSGGFSYNEQFF. The DNA of the CDR3 is TGTGCCAGCAGCGCCTTAACTAGCGGGGGCTTCTCCTACAATGAGCAGTTCTTC.

V usage is TRBV6-5 and J usage is TRBJ2-3; D call uncertain. This CDR3 has 14 residues. Germline V lookup: CDR1 MNHEY, CDR2 SVGAGI. Trimming stripped 0 bases from V and 2 bases from J, with 6 bases between. The CDR3 is CASSYSGITDTQYF. The DNA for the CDR3 is TGTGCCAGCAGTTACTCAGGGATCACAGATACGCAGTATTTT.

V is TRBV5-4 and J is TRBJ1-2; 9 positions match TRBD1. From germline, CDR1 is SGHNT and CDR2 YYREEE (reference sequence). With 5 bases clipped from V and 4 bases from J, the junction kept 9 bases outside the gene matches. The CDR3 runs to 15 residues. In DNA, the CDR3 is TGTGCCAGCAGGGACCAGCTGACAGGGGGCTATGGCTACACCTTC. It specifies CASRDQLTGGYGYTF. Supplemented by reference TRBV5-4 and TRBJ1-2, the full variable domain reads ETGVTQSPTHLIKTRGQQVTLRCSSQSGHNTVSWYQQALGQGPQFIFQYYREEENGRGNFPPRFSGLQFPNYSSELNVNALELDDSALYLCASRDQLTGGYGYTFGSGTRLTVV.

The rearrangement uses TRBV3-1 (or the pseudogene TRBV3-2) and TRBJ1-4, with 7 positions matching TRBD1. V dropped 4 bases and J dropped 8; count of bases not matched to a gene: 10. Germline V lookup: CDR1 LGHDT, CDR2 YNNKEL (reference sequence). The CDR3 length is 15 residues. The CDR3 DNA is TGTGCCAGCAGCCTTTGGCGGACAGGATTAGAAAAACTGTTTTTT. This encodes CASSLWRTGLEKLFF.

A few counts support this clone. The chain has TRBV5-5 and TRBJ2-7; D unresolved. Per germline, CDR1 SGHKS and CDR2 YYEKEE (reference sequence). V dropped 3 bases and J dropped 2 bases, with 6 bases sitting between them. This CDR3 is 12 amino acids long. CDR3 loop: CASSSITYEQYF. The CDR3, as DNA: TGTGCCAGCAGCTCTATCACCTACGAGCAGTACTTC.

For the CDR3, the DNA is TGTGCCAGCAGTGATGGGCGGGGGGGCACAGATACGCAGTATTTT. It translates to CASSDGRGGTDTQYF. The V gene is TRBV2, the J gene TRBJ2-3; 8 bases match TRBD2. The germline V gene has CDR1 SNHLY and CDR2 FYNNEI. After removal of 3 bases from V and 1 base from J, the junction contained 3 bases not matched to a gene. The CDR3 has 15 residues.

The rearrangement links TRBV29-1 to TRBJ1-3; D possibly corresponds to TRBD1 (6 bases). The CDR3 consists of 12 residues. The V and J ends lost 3 bases and 10 bases respectively, with 13 bases between them. Germline V gene sequence: CDR1 SQVTM, CDR2 ANQGSEA. The CDR3 sequence: CSVDLRGGTIYF. For the CDR3, the DNA is TGCAGCGTTGACCTTAGAGGGGGGACCATATATTTT.

CDR3 sequence: CASRELGAEAFF. Written as DNA, the CDR3 is TGTGCCAGCAGAGAGCTCGGGGCCGAAGCTTTCTTT. The rearrangement joins TRBV27 to TRBJ1-1, with a tentative D call TRBD1 (5 bases). This CDR3 contains 12 residues. In germline, CDR1 is MNHEY, CDR2 SMNVEV (reference sequence). The germline V and J ends were trimmed by 6 bases and 8 bases, with 13 bases remaining between them.

The rearrangement links TRBV27 to TRBJ2-2; D is perhaps TRBD1 (5 bases). Germline lookup yields CDR1 MNHEY and CDR2 SMNVEV (reference sequence). Deletions cut 2 bases from V and 4 bases from J, with 5 bases between. CDR3 size: 13 residues. The CDR3, as DNA: TGTGCCAGCAGTTTAAGGGGCACCGGGGAGCTGTTTTTT. This translates into CASSLRGTGELFF.